Listed here are 17 T cell receptor beta chains from one sample, sequenced in a study of blood T cell repertoires in COVID-19 (dated by TCRdb to the early 2020s). The library was obtained by the immunoSEQ multiplex PCR assay. Here the immuneACCESS table is served through TCRdb, limited to in-frame sequences with V and J called. Missing clones are a known gap in these copies; in checked studies unresolved V genes cover under half, and the rest lacks a known reason. Within this sample are about 330,000 clones, with 65% to 90% of them counted one time only. The ten largest make up about 10% of the sample. Specimen: PBMCs or T cells enriched from blood (not recorded which). These receptors all come from a young woman who had recovered from COVID-19.

The rearrangement joins TRBV7-9 to TRBJ2-1, with TRBD2 as a possible D gene (6 bases). The V gene's germline CDR1 is SEHNR and CDR2 FQNEAQ (reference sequence). The CDR3 is 13 amino acids. Trimming pared 3 bases from V and 15 bases from J, leaving 18 bases between. CDR3 in amino acids: CASSFWTTLWAFF. The DNA for the CDR3 is TGTGCCAGCAGCTTTTGGACTACCCTCTGGGCGTTCTTC.

The rearrangement joins TRBV18 to TRBJ2-7, with 7 bases fitting TRBD2. Germline V CDR1 and CDR2: KGHSH, LQKENI. V shed 2 bases, J shed 6 bases, and the junction held 10 bases outside the gene matches. The length of the CDR3 is 15 residues. The CDR3 loop reads CASSPMAGDLGEQYF. For the CDR3, the DNA is TGTGCCAGCTCACCAATGGCGGGAGACCTCGGCGAGCAGTACTTC.

The rearrangement links TRBV5-1 to TRBJ1-1; D might be TRBD1 (5 bases). Germline V gene lookup returns CDR1 SGHRS and CDR2 YFSETQ. The CDR3 runs to 17 residues. The V end lost 0 bases, the J end lost 2 bases, and 17 bases lay between the germline ends. The CDR3 region is CASSLGGGGTVNTEAFF. CDR3 nucleotides: TGCGCCAGCAGCTTGGGGGGTGGAGGGACCGTAAACACTGAAGCTTTCTTT.

This chain links TRBV13 with TRBJ1-3, with D possibly matching TRBD1 (5 bases). Germline V CDR1 and CDR2: PRHDT, FYEKMQ (reference sequence). The germline V and J ends were trimmed by 0 bases and 3 bases, with 12 bases remaining between them. The CDR3 has 16 amino acids. The CDR3 sequence: CASSLGLGGSGNTIYF. For the CDR3, the DNA is TGTGCCAGCAGCTTAGGCCTGGGGGGAAGTGGAAACACCATATATTTT.

The CDR3 spells CASSPWRTSGGSSTDTQYF. In DNA, the CDR3 is TGTGCCAGCAGCCCGTGGAGGACTAGCGGGGGCTCAAGCACAGATACGCAGTATTTT. The J gene is TRBJ2-3, the V gene TRBV3-1 (or the pseudogene TRBV3-2); TRBD2 matches at 13 bases. Trimming at V came to 4 bases and at J to 0 bases, leaving 10 bases not matched to a gene. The germline V gene has CDR1 LGHDT and CDR2 YNNKEL (reference sequence). The CDR3 loop spans 19 amino acids.

The chain has TRBV9 and TRBJ2-7, with D possibly matching TRBD1 (5 bases). The CDR3 is 15 amino acids. Germline assignment: CDR1 SGDLS and CDR2 YYNGEE. The V gene lost 0 bases and the J gene lost 4 bases, with 14 bases spanning the gap. CDR3 DNA: TGTGCCAGCAGCGTAGCATCGGGCAGGGTGTACGAGCAGTACTTC. Protein: CASSVASGRVYEQYF. Supplemented by reference TRBV9 and TRBJ2-7, the full variable domain reads DSGVTQTPKHLITATGQRVTLRCSPRSGDLSVYWYQQSLDQGLQFLIQYYNGEERAKGNILERFSAQQFPDLHSELNLSSLELGDSALYFCASSVASGRVYEQYFGPGTRLTVT.

The V and J genes are TRBV2 and TRBJ1-2, with 9 bases that match TRBD1. Germline V gives CDR1 SNHLY, CDR2 FYNNEI. V gave up 8 bases and J gave up 7 bases; unmatched junction bases: 5. The CDR3 is made up of 12 amino acids. CDR3 DNA sequence: TGTGCCAGCCAACAGGGGGCTGGTGGCTACACCTTC. Amino acid sequence: CASQQGAGGYTF.

The gene calls are TRBV5-8 and TRBJ2-5, with TRBD2 identical over 8 bases. Germline V gene sequence: CDR1 SGHTS, CDR2 YDEGEE. Trimming removed 3 bases from V and 5 bases from J; junction bases left unmatched: 6. The CDR3 loop spans 14 amino acids. The CDR3 here is CASSSQRGRETQYF. In nucleotides, the CDR3 is TGTGCCAGCAGCTCCCAGCGGGGGCGGGAGACCCAGTACTTC.

This clone was observed once. CDR3: CASSQVGQGIDGYTF. CDR3 DNA: TGTGCCAGCAGCCAAGTTGGGCAGGGGATCGATGGCTACACCTTC. This chain uses TRBV3-1 (or the pseudogene TRBV3-2) with TRBJ1-2; D is perhaps TRBD1 (6 bases). Deletions cut 1 base from V and 6 bases from J, with 15 bases between. CDR3 size: 15 residues. CDR1 is LGHDT and CDR2 is YNNKEL in the germline V gene (reference sequence).

The J gene is TRBJ1-6, the V gene TRBV6-1, with 7 bases lining up with TRBD1. Germline V lookup: CDR1 MNHNS, CDR2 SASEGT. After removal of 3 bases from V and 7 bases from J, the junction contained 6 bases not matched to a gene. The CDR3 runs 15 residues. CDR3 amino acids: CASSEKTGRNSPLHF. CDR3 DNA: TGTGCCAGCAGTGAGAAGACAGGGAGGAATTCACCCCTCCACTTT.

CDR3 in amino acids: CASSEALVGGSMETQYF. The CDR3, as DNA: TGTGCCAGCAGTGAAGCGCTAGTGGGCGGGAGTATGGAGACCCAGTACTTC. V gene TRBV2 combines with J gene TRBJ2-5, with 7 nucleotides matching TRBD2. The trim removed 0 bases at V and 5 bases at J, leaving 12 bases unmatched. Looked up from germline, CDR1 is SNHLY and CDR2 is FYNNEI. The CDR3 loop spans 17 amino acids. Together with reference TRBV2 and TRBJ2-5, the CDR3 gives the full variable domain: EPEVTQTPSHQVTQMGQEVILRCVPISNHLYFYWYRQILGQKVEFLVSFYNNEISEKSEIFDDQFSVERPDGSNFTLKIRSTKLEDSAMYFCASSEALVGGSMETQYFGPGTRLLVL.

The DNA for the CDR3 is TGTGCCAGCAGCGCGACAGGGGGAAGTGAGACCCAGTACTTC. This codes for CASSATGGSETQYF. The chain joins TRBV9 to TRBJ2-5; 9 positions match TRBD1. This CDR3 is built from 14 residues. Germline CDR1 is SGDLS and CDR2 is YYNGEE. After removal of 3 bases from V and 5 bases from J, the junction contained 5 bases not matched to a gene.

This clone came up once. DNA for the CDR3: TGTGCCAGCAGCCAATCATTCGGGACAGGTGAAGAGCAGTACTTC. It is translated as CASSQSFGTGEEQYF. The rearrangement uses TRBV14 and TRBJ2-7; 8 positions match TRBD1. This CDR3 is 15 amino acids long. The J segment lost 7 bases and the V segment lost 2 bases, leaving 10 bases of the junction unmatched. Germline-derived CDR1 and CDR2 are SGHDN and FVKESK.

J is TRBJ2-2 and V is TRBV6-6, with a possible D match to TRBD1 (5 bases). The germline V and J ends were trimmed by 7 bases and 4 bases, with 13 bases remaining between them. The CDR3 has 14 residues. CDR1 and CDR2 from the germline V gene are MNHNY and SVGAGI (reference sequence). The CDR3 here is CASKVQGVTGELFF. For the CDR3, the DNA is TGTGCCAGCAAGGTGCAGGGCGTCACCGGGGAGCTGTTTTTT.

This sequence joins TRBV6-5 and TRBJ2-7; D perhaps matches TRBD2 (5 bases). V was cut by 6 bases and J by 2 bases, with 14 bases left in between. Germline V CDR1 and CDR2: MNHEY, SVGAGI. This CDR3 is 14 amino acids long. The CDR3 DNA reads as TGTGCCAGCAGAACGGACGGGGTAACCTACGAGCAGTACTTC. Amino acids: CASRTDGVTYEQYF.

The rearrangement joins TRBV6-6 to TRBJ1-2, with TRBD1 matching 7 bases. The CDR3 is 16 amino acids. Per the germline V gene, CDR1 is MNHNY and CDR2 is SVGAGI (reference sequence). V was pared by 0 bases and J by 4 bases, with 8 bases of the junction left unmatched. The CDR3 sequence is CASSYSRTGDIYGYTF. CDR3 bases: TGTGCCAGCAGTTACTCGCGGACAGGTGACATCTATGGCTACACCTTC.

This chain uses TRBV5-1 with TRBJ1-4; TRBD1 agrees at 8 bases. J gave up 5 bases and V 7 bases, and 1 base lay outside the gene matches. The germline V gene has CDR1 SGHRS and CDR2 YFSETQ. This CDR3 is 12 amino acids long. The CDR3 here is CASGQGNEKLFF. In DNA, the CDR3 is TGCGCCAGCGGACAGGGAAATGAAAAACTGTTTTTT.